Described below is a single T cell receptor beta chain sequence and its context. No antigen is known for it. No much larger clone is present one base from it, and per-base qualities are unavailable. The sample comes from a study of CD8+ T cells in alopecia areata (dated by TCRdb to the late 2010s). Notes on the research overall: The treated patients took part in an open-label pilot trial in which moderate-to-severe alopecia areata was treated with oral tofacitinib at 5 to 10 mg twice daily. Patients stayed on tofacitinib for 6 to 18 months and then had 6 months of follow-up off drug so that delayed response and recurrence could be assessed. Clonality in the scalp was compared among normal scalp (n=4), patchy alopecia areata scalp (n=8), and alopecia totalis/universalis scalp (n=8). Amplification of TCRbeta CDR3 regions was done by immunoSEQ multiplex PCR using 35 Vbeta forward primers and 13 Jbeta reverse primers. The RNA source kit depended on sample type: the PAXgene miRNA kit for fixed scalp, the miRNeasy kit for PBMCs, and the RNeasy kit for mouse skin. Tofacitinib-treated patients had biopsies at baseline and at 4 and 24 weeks of treatment, with a later scalp biopsy in several patients. On the human side, TCRbeta sequencing was run on scalp tissue and on sorted CD4+ and CD8+ peripheral blood T cells from healthy controls and from alopecia areata patients with either patchy or totalis/universalis disease. The SALT score, which quantifies the percentage of affected scalp surface area, was used to measure disease severity in treated patients. The study used high-throughput TCRbeta sequencing to examine T cell clonal expansion in alopecia areata, in both the C3H/HeJ mouse model and human patients. Here is what the overall study found, with its caveats: During tofacitinib treatment, many expanded lesional clones stuck around in both scalp and blood, and this persistence may partly explain why relapse happens after treatment is stopped. Unlike mouse skin, which is dominated by gammadelta T cells, normal human skin has resident alphabeta T cells that are also sequenced, and this complicates analysis of the scalp TCR repertoire. Compared with normal scalp, lesional scalp, particularly in alopecia totalis/universalis, had higher clonality and more expanded CD8+ clones, which suggests antigenic drive. Shared TCR sequences between patients were less evident than in mice, which may be partly attributable to HLA diversity in the patient population. The treated cohort was small, with a single nonresponder, so links between baseline CD8+ expansion and response need larger studies. Scalp clonality and the number of expanded CD8+ clones among the top 100 scalp clones were significantly decreased by tofacitinib.

CDR1 and CDR2 are drawn from the germline V gene: SGHDT, YYEEEE. V is cut by 0 bases and J by 7 bases, and the space between the germline ends is 8 bases. From its cysteine to its phenylalanine, the CDR3 spans 13 amino acids. Kept here is only the CDR3 DNA, which spans 39 bases and is read in frame from base 1. The library was obtained by the immunoSEQ multiplex PCR assay. RNA was extracted from all samples and reverse transcribed into cDNA, which served as template for TCR sequencing. First-strand cDNA was synthesized using SuperScript III with a 2:1 mix of oligo-dT and random hexamers. Amplification bias was assessed with a synthetic immune receptor repertoire, and residual bias was removed computationally. The authors processed their data as follows. After raw reads were preprocessed to remove errors, the CDR3 was defined following IMGT conventions as running from the conserved cysteine to phenylalanine. Clonality was calculated as 1 minus Shannon entropy normalized by log2 of the number of productive unique TCRs. Scalp TCRbeta sequences were cross-referenced with sorted blood CD4 and CD8 repertoires so that the CD4 or CD8 identity of scalp clones could be inferred. TCRdb mirrors the immuneACCESS table, restricted to in-frame sequences. Some clones are absent from its copies; in checked studies, under half trace to an unresolved V gene, and the reason for the others is unknown. For V, J and clone size, that table is used; D and trimming come from the DNA. The sample table contains 200,000 to 250,000 clones; only one count was recorded for around 57% of them. The top ten constitute 1.6% of the sample.

Interpreted using the paper, the time point label stands for: 4 weeks on oral tofacitinib. The label giving this sample's treatment or condition can be read as: oral pan-JAK inhibitor, 5-10 mg twice daily. Lesional scalp punch biopsies and peripheral blood were collected from alopecia areata patients. PBMCs were isolated by density centrifugation and stained for CD3, CD4 and CD8, and CD4+ and CD8+ T cells were sorted on a FACSAria. Sequences were derived from CD4+ T cells sorted from blood, sampled at week 4, from a patient treated with tofacitinib. The clonotype was recovered from a human donor with alopecia areata. This sequence uses TRBV5-6 and TRBJ2-4; the D gene could be TRBD1 or TRBD2, each one agreeing over 5 bases. The DNA sequence is as follows: TGTGCCAGCAGCTTGGAAGGGGAGAACATTCAGTACTTC. This encodes CASSLEGENIQYF.